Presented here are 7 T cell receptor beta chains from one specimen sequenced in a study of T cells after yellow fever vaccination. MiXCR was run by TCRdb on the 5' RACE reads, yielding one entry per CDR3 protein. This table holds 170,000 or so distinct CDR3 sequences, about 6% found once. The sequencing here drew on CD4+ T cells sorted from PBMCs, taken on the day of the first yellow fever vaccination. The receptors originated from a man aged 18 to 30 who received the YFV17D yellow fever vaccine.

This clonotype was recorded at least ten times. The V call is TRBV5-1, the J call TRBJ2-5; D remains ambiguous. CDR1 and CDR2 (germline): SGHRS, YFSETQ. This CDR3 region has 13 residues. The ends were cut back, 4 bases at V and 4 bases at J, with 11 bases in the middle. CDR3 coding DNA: TGCGCCAGCAGCCCCCCCTCGGGAGAGACCCAGTACTTC. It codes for CASSPPSGETQYF.

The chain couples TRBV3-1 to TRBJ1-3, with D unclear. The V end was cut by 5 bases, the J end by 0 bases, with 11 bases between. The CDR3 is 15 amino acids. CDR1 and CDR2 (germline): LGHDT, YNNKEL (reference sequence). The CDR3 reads CASSSGLNSGNTIYF. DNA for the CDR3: TGTGCCAGCAGCTCCGGGCTTAACTCTGGAAACACCATATATTTT.

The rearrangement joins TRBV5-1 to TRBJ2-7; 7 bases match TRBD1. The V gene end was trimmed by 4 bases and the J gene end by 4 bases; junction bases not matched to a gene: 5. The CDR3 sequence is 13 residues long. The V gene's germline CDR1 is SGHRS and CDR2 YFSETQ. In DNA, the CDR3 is TGCGCCAGCAGCCGGGACAGCTTGTACGAGCAGTACTTC. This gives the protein CASSRDSLYEQYF. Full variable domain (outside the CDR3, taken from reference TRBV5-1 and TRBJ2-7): KAGVTQTPRYLIKTRGQQVTLSCSPISGHRSVSWYQQTPGQGLQFLFEYFSETQRNKGNFPGRFSGRQFSNSRSEMNVSTLELGDSALYLCASSRDSLYEQYFGPGTRLTVT.

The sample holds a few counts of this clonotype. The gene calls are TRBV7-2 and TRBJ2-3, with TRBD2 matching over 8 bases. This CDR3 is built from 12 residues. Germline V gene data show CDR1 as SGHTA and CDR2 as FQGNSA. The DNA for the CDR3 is TGTGCTAGCGGGGCAGACACAGATACGCAGTATTTT. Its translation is CASGADTDTQYF.

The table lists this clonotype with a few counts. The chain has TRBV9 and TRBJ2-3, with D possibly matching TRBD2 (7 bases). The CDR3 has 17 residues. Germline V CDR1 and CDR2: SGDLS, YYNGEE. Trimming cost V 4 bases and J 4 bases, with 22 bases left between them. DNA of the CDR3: TGTGCCAGCAGCCCCCGTCGGGGGGCGCGAGTAGCAGATACGCAGTATTTT. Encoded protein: CASSPRRGARVADTQYF.

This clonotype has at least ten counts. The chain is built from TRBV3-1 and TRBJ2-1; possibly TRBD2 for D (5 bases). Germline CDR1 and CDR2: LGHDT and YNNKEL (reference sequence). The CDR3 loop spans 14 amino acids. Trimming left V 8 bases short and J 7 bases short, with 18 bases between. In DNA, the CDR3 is TGTGCCAGCGAAGGCTCAGCGGTAGGGAATGAGCAGTTCTTC. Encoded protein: CASEGSAVGNEQFF.

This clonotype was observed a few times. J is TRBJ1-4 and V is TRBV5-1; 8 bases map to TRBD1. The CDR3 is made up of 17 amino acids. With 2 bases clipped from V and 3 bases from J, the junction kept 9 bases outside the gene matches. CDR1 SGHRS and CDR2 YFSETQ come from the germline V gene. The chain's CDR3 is CASSFDRGVSANEKLFF. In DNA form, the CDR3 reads TGCGCCAGCAGCTTCGACAGGGGCGTTTCAGCTAATGAAAAACTGTTTTTT.